This is a list of T cell receptor beta chains from one sample in a study of blood T cell repertoires in COVID-19. The repertoire was sequenced with immunoSEQ multiplex PCR; TCRdb's copy has only in-frame clones and lacks some. The profile shows a few hundred thousand clones, approximately 85% of them singletons. Sequenced sample: PBMCs or T cells enriched from blood (not recorded which). The receptor source for this set is a woman aged 25 to 39 who had recovered from COVID-19. Both conserved end residues are trimmed from each CDR3. A clone size is listed for some rows: how often the clone was seen (once, few, many), or a class if it is expanded.

abundance,j_gene,v_gene,CDR3aa
-,TRBJ2-3,TRBV7-9,ASSFLAPSTDTQY
-,TRBJ2-2,TRBV7-2,ASSWTGYTGELF
-,TRBJ1-3,TRBV28,ASRTGYSGNTIY
-,TRBJ2-7,TRBV2,ASSARGGRYEQY
once,TRBJ1-1,TRBV10-3,AISEGGRGDTEAF
-,TRBJ1-1,TRBV5-1,ASSLTSGNTEAF
-,TRBJ1-1,TRBV5-4,ASSRGGMNTEAF
-,TRBJ1-2,TRBV3-1/TRBV3-2,ASSPRRWRVGGYT
-,TRBJ1-4,TRBV7-2,ASTSEEGNEKLF
-,TRBJ1-1,TRBV2,ASRQGRSSRAF
-,TRBJ2-5,TRBV27,ASSIEGRGPETQY
-,TRBJ2-1,TRBV3-1/TRBV3-2,ASSQVRLTYNEQF
-,TRBJ1-2,TRBV2,ASISLLDRGYT
-,TRBJ2-6,TRBV5-6,ASSSDGTGSPNVLT
-,TRBJ2-1,TRBV5-1,ASSLEGGSYNEQF
-,TRBJ2-5,TRBV5-1,ASSLGQGGETQY
-,TRBJ1-5,TRBV9,ASSVEGGRGQPQH
once,TRBJ2-7,TRBV28,ASSSADSNYEQY
-,TRBJ1-1,TRBV14,ASSRTGSPGGTEAF
-,TRBJ1-4,TRBV29-1,SVRRGNEKLF
-,TRBJ1-1,TRBV5-1,ASSHDRANTEAF
-,TRBJ2-2,TRBV11-1,ASSYGGGRLTGELF
-,TRBJ1-3,TRBV2,ASKKDSYSGNTIY
-,TRBJ2-7,TRBV9,ASSAEPYEQY
-,TRBJ2-3,TRBV7-9,ASSSTGTSHPPDTQY
once,TRBJ1-5,TRBV20-1,SASADRGRKLSNQPQH
-,TRBJ1-1,TRBV28,ASRTGGTKNTEAF
-,TRBJ2-6,TRBV7-9,ASSGGAVAGANVLT
-,TRBJ2-7,TRBV14,ASSRRLTSYEQY